This TCR beta chain was sequenced for a study of Graves' ophthalmopathy and Graves' hyperthyroidism. Study in general: No ophthalmopathy within 18 months of follow-up signified stable hyperthyroidism.

CDR3 length: 13 residues. Germline trimming cut 6 bases from V and 4 bases from J; bases unmatched to any gene: 5. Germline V gene lookup returns CDR1 SNHLY and CDR2 FYNNEI. Using RNA transcripts, the TCR beta CDR3 regions were amplified. After a first-round RT-PCR with HTBI primers, a second-round multiplex PCR was run. MiXCR was run by TCRdb on the multiplex PCR reads, yielding one entry per CDR3 protein. The sample consists of about 550,000 distinct CDR3 sequences, about 40% of them appearing once. This TCR came from an adult man with Graves' hyperthyroidism. Sequencing was done on a sample of peripheral blood or thyroid tissue (not recorded which). The rearrangement links TRBV2 to TRBJ1-2; 7 bases match TRBD1. The CDR3 DNA follows: TGTGCCAGCAGACACAGGGGTGGCTATGGCTACACCTTC. Amino acids: CASRHRGGYGYTF.